One and the same sample provided the 26 T cell receptor beta chains below, sequenced in a study of blood T cell repertoires in COVID-19. Sequencing used immunoSEQ multiplex PCR; TCRdb keeps in-frame clones, though not all of them. This table has under 200,000 clones, 88% appearing once. The material sequenced was peripheral blood. All receptors derive from a man aged 55 to 70 with acute or convalescent COVID-19.

This chain links TRBV5-1 with TRBJ1-1; D might be TRBD1 (6 bases). The CDR3 is made up of 14 amino acids. Germline V gene sequence: CDR1 SGHRS, CDR2 YFSETQ. The germline V and J ends were trimmed by 4 bases and 4 bases, with 14 bases remaining between them. The chain's CDR3 is CASSVQGDSTEAFF. The CDR3 DNA is TGCGCCAGCAGCGTACAGGGTGACAGCACTGAAGCTTTCTTT.

The chain links TRBV9 to TRBJ2-2; TRBD1 is a possible D gene (5 bases). Germline values: CDR1 SGDLS, CDR2 YYNGEE. The CDR3 spans 15 residues. With 3 bases removed from V and 6 bases from J, the gap between germline ends came to 15 bases. The CDR3 DNA is TGTGCCAGCAGCGCTAGGGCAGGGCGCGCCGGGGAGCTGTTTTTT. Encoded protein: CASSARAGRAGELFF. The full variable domain, rest sourced from reference TRBV9 and TRBJ2-2, is DSGVTQTPKHLITATGQRVTLRCSPRSGDLSVYWYQQSLDQGLQFLIQYYNGEERAKGNILERFSAQQFPDLHSELNLSSLELGDSALYFCASSARAGRAGELFFGEGSRLTVL.

The chain employs TRBV19 and TRBJ1-6; no definite D call. The ends were cut back, 3 bases at V and 7 bases at J, with 13 bases in the middle. Germline V gene sequence: CDR1 LNHDA, CDR2 SQIVND (reference sequence). CDR3 length: 15 residues. The CDR3 sequence: CASSILGRENSPLHF. The CDR3 coding sequence is TGTGCCAGTAGTATCTTAGGCCGGGAGAATTCACCCCTCCACTTT. The entire variable domain, with the rest obtained from reference TRBV19 and TRBJ1-6, is as follows: DGGITQSPKYLFRKEGQNVTLSCEQNLNHDAMYWYRQDPGQGLRLIYYSQIVNDFQKGDIAEGYSVSREKKESFPLTVTSAQKNPTAFYLCASSILGRENSPLHFGNGTRLTVT.

In this sample, this clone turned up many times. V and J are TRBV30 and TRBJ1-3; no clear D gene. This CDR3 is built from 13 residues. Germline CDR1 reads GTSNPN; CDR2 reads SVGIG (reference sequence). Trimming cost V 3 bases and J 0 bases, with 6 bases left between them. The CDR3 here is CAWRLRSGNTIYF. CDR3 coding DNA: TGTGCCTGGAGACTGCGCTCTGGAAACACCATATATTTT.

J is TRBJ1-4 and V is TRBV19; D might be TRBD1 (6 bases). V lost 7 bases and J 5 bases, leaving 11 bases between the germline ends. The length of the CDR3 is 13 residues. The germline V gene encodes CDR1 LNHDA and CDR2 SQIVND (reference sequence). DNA of the CDR3: TGTGCCAGTACGAGGACAGAAAATGAAAAACTGTTTTTT. The encoded protein is CASTRTENEKLFF.

The chain has TRBV5-4 and TRBJ1-2; 10 bases line up with TRBD1. This CDR3 is built from 15 residues. J gave up 4 bases and V 4 bases, and 7 bases lay outside the gene matches. Germline lookup yields CDR1 SGHNT and CDR2 YYREEE (reference sequence). The DNA of the CDR3 is TGTGCCAGCAGCCGGGGACAGGGGTCTCGCTATGGCTACACCTTC. Its protein product is CASSRGQGSRYGYTF. Full variable domain (remainder filled in from reference TRBV5-4 and TRBJ1-2): ETGVTQSPTHLIKTRGQQVTLRCSSQSGHNTVSWYQQALGQGPQFIFQYYREEENGRGNFPPRFSGLQFPNYSSELNVNALELDDSALYLCASSRGQGSRYGYTFGSGTRLTVV.

This chain uses TRBV5-3 with TRBJ2-2; 12 bases are shared with TRBD2. TRBV5-3 is reported as an ORF; its role is uncertain. Trimming cost V 2 bases and J 3 bases; bases outside gene matches: 5. CDR3 size: 17 residues. CDR3: CARSFQLAGGHTGELFF. The CDR3 DNA reads as TGTGCCAGAAGCTTCCAACTAGCGGGGGGCCACACCGGGGAGCTGTTTTTT.

This chain joins TRBV6-6 and TRBJ1-4; TRBD1 is a possible D gene (5 bases). The CDR3 runs 14 residues. V was cut by 6 bases and J by 4 bases, with 12 bases left in between. CDR1 is MNHNY and CDR2 is SVGAGI in the germline V gene (reference sequence). Here the CDR3 DNA reads TGTGCCAGCAGCCCGACAGACCTTAATGAAAAACTGTTTTTT. Translated: CASSPTDLNEKLFF.

The chain couples TRBV4-3 to TRBJ1-1; D not resolved. V dropped 0 bases and J dropped 3 bases, with 11 bases sitting between them. The CDR3 runs 15 residues. From germline, CDR1 is LGHNA and CDR2 YSLEER. The chain's CDR3 is CASSQDGRAHTEAFF. The DNA of the CDR3 is TGCGCCAGCAGCCAAGATGGGAGGGCGCACACTGAAGCTTTCTTT.

V usage is TRBV6-2 or TRBV6-3 and J usage is TRBJ2-2, with D perhaps TRBD1 (5 bases). This CDR3 contains 14 residues. The germline CDR1 and CDR2 sequences are MNHEY and SVGEGT. The germline V and J ends were trimmed by 2 bases and 5 bases, with 9 bases remaining between them. Written as DNA, the CDR3 is TGTGCCAGCAGTTACGACAGTATTACCGGGGAGCTGTTTTTT. Translated: CASSYDSITGELFF.

The chain employs TRBV5-1 and TRBJ1-3, with 7 bases identical to TRBD1. This CDR3 has 14 residues. V lost 3 bases, J lost 6 bases, and 6 bases stayed unmatched. The V gene's germline CDR1 is SGHRS and CDR2 YFSETQ. DNA of the CDR3: TGCGCCAGCAGCTCTGACAGGGTTCCAAACACCATATATTTT. Its protein product is CASSSDRVPNTIYF.

This chain connects TRBV11-2 to TRBJ2-7; TRBD1 matches at 10 bases. This CDR3 spans 13 amino acids. The trim removed 4 bases at V and 5 bases at J, leaving 2 bases unmatched. Germline CDR1 SGHAT, CDR2 FQNNGV. The chain's CDR3 is CASSSGTGDEQYF. CDR3 bases: TGTGCCAGCAGCTCCGGGACAGGGGACGAGCAGTACTTC.

The V call is TRBV4-1, the J call TRBJ2-1, with 8 bases aligning to TRBD1. The germline gives CDR1 MGHRA, CDR2 YSYEKL. The CDR3 consists of 16 residues. Trimming cost V 0 bases and J 7 bases; bases outside gene matches: 8. DNA of the CDR3: TGCGCCAGCAGCCAAGACAGGGGGCAGTTAGGGAATGAGCAGTTCTTC. Translated, it gives CASSQDRGQLGNEQFF.

J is TRBJ2-2 and V is TRBV7-6; TRBD1 aligns across 8 bases. CDR3 length: 15 residues. V lost 4 bases, J lost 1 base, and 2 bases stayed unmatched. Germline assignment: CDR1 SGHVS and CDR2 FNYEAQ. The CDR3 protein is CASSYGQGNTGELFF. The CDR3 coding sequence is TGTGCCAGCAGCTACGGACAGGGGAACACCGGGGAGCTGTTTTTT. Based on the CDR3 plus reference TRBV7-6 and TRBJ2-2, the full variable domain is GAGVSQSPRYKVTKRGQDVALRCDPISGHVSLYWYRQALGQGPEFLTYFNYEAQQDKSGLPNDRFSAERPEGSISTLTIQRTEQRDSAMYRCASSYGQGNTGELFFGEGSRLTVL.

The J gene is TRBJ2-7, the V gene TRBV7-9; D is unresolved. The CDR3 runs to 13 residues. Germline V lookup: CDR1 SEHNR, CDR2 FQNEAQ (reference sequence). Trimming shortened V by 3 bases and J by 3 bases, and 9 bases separated the two germline ends. Here the CDR3 DNA reads TGTGCCAGCAGCTTGGTTGGCCGCTACGAGCAGTACTTC. This codes for CASSLVGRYEQYF.

V is TRBV7-3 and J is TRBJ2-3; D is unclear. Trimming removed 1 base from V and 8 bases from J, with 16 bases in between. The CDR3 totals 15 residues. Per the germline V gene, CDR1 is SGHTA and CDR2 is FQGTGA. Here the CDR3 DNA reads TGTGCCAGCAGCTTAAGTTCTGGGCCCTCCAGTACGCAGTATTTT. Translation gives CASSLSSGPSSTQYF.

This chain's CDR3 is CASSPGRKSPLHF. CDR3 bases: TGTGCCAGCTCACCAGGCAGAAAGTCACCCCTCCACTTT. This rearrangement joins TRBV6-4 to TRBJ1-6; D is ambiguous. V shed 8 bases and J shed 10 bases, with 15 bases lying between them. Germline CDR1 MRHNA, CDR2 SNTAGT. The CDR3 is 13 amino acids.

V usage is TRBV10-3 and J usage is TRBJ2-1; 9 bases line up with TRBD2. Looked up from germline, CDR1 is ENHRY and CDR2 is SYGVKD. V shed 6 bases and J 7 bases; nucleotides not matched to a gene: 7. The CDR3 spans 14 residues. CDR3: CAISEGTSSNEQFF. The CDR3 region has the DNA TGTGCCATCAGCGAAGGGACTAGCTCAAATGAGCAGTTCTTC.

V usage is TRBV19 and J usage is TRBJ2-1; 9 nucleotides match TRBD2. V gave up 4 bases and J gave up 1 base; unmatched junction bases: 8. The CDR3 has 17 residues. CDR1 LNHDA and CDR2 SQIVND come from the germline V gene (reference sequence). This CDR3 is CASSTQTSGKSYNEQFF. The CDR3 DNA is TGTGCCAGTAGTACTCAGACTAGCGGCAAATCCTACAATGAGCAGTTCTTC.

For the CDR3, the DNA is TGTGCCAGCAGCTTGGGCACCCCGACAGGGATAGGTGAAAAACTGTTTTTT. It translates to CASSLGTPTGIGEKLFF. The J gene is TRBJ1-4, the V gene TRBV5-6; 7 bases line up with TRBD1. Germline loops: CDR1 SGHDT, CDR2 YYEEEE. Trimming cost V 0 bases and J 7 bases; bases outside gene matches: 12. The CDR3 runs to 17 residues.

V is TRBV10-3 and J is TRBJ1-1, with TRBD1 as a possible D gene (5 bases). V gave up 3 bases and J gave up 10 bases, with 15 bases separating them. CDR1 and CDR2 from the germline V gene are ENHRY and SYGVKD. This CDR3 region has 13 residues. The chain's CDR3 is CAISDEPRGGAFF. The CDR3 nucleotides are TGTGCCATCAGTGACGAACCTCGGGGGGGAGCTTTCTTT.

The V gene is TRBV6-1, the J gene TRBJ2-3; the D is unclear. There are 15 residues in the CDR3. Germline CDR1 MNHNS, CDR2 SASEGT. Trimming removed 2 bases from V and 6 bases from J, with 15 bases in between. The CDR3 loop is CASSESWIAGDTQYF. The CDR3 DNA is TGTGCCAGCAGTGAATCGTGGATAGCTGGGGATACGCAGTATTTT.

The gene calls are TRBV5-1 and TRBJ2-5, with TRBD2 matching over 7 bases. Germline V gene data show CDR1 as SGHRS and CDR2 as YFSETQ. The V segment lost 5 bases and the J segment 6 bases; nucleotides outside the gene matches: 10. The CDR3 consists of 14 residues. CDR3 sequence: CASRIGEGRKTQYF. For the CDR3, the DNA is TGCGCCAGCAGAATCGGGGAGGGAAGGAAGACCCAGTACTTC.

The chain carries TRBV23-1 and TRBJ1-2; 7 nucleotides match TRBD1. TRBV23-1 is reported as an ORF; its role is uncertain. The trim removed 2 bases at V and 0 bases at J, leaving 6 bases unmatched. The CDR3 consists of 16 residues. Written as DNA, the CDR3 is TGCGCCAGCAGTCAAAGCCGGGACAGACCTAACTATGGCTACACCTTC. Encoded protein: CASSQSRDRPNYGYTF.

The chain carries TRBV19 and TRBJ1-2, with TRBD1 matching over 7 bases. Germline V lookup: CDR1 LNHDA, CDR2 SQIVND (reference sequence). This CDR3 comprises 14 residues. V trimming: 2 bases; J trimming: 6 bases; junction bases outside the gene matches: 6. In nucleotides, the CDR3 is TGTGCCAGTAGTATACATCGACAGGGAGATGGCTACACCTTC. This gives the protein CASSIHRQGDGYTF.

This rearrangement joins TRBV6-5 to TRBJ1-5; TRBD1 matches 7 bases. The germline V gene encodes CDR1 MNHEY and CDR2 SVGAGI. V was pared by 6 bases and J by 5 bases, with 7 bases of the junction left unmatched. The CDR3 consists of 14 residues. CDR3 in amino acids: CASSQGGRDQPQHF. In DNA form, the CDR3 reads TGTGCCAGCAGCCAGGGGGGCAGGGATCAGCCCCAGCATTTT.